This is a list of T cell receptor beta chains from one sample in a study of graft-versus-host responses after intestinal transplantation. Produced via immunoSEQ multiplex PCR; TCRdb's table is partial and in-frame only. The sample contains about 22,000 clones, 50% to 65% of which appear only once. Sequencing was performed on alloreactive CD4+ T cells from a mixed lymphocyte reaction culture, taken before intestinal transplant. These receptors were obtained from a human patient who received an intestinal transplant. The CDR3 runs from the conserved cysteine through the conserved F or W. The D gene is left open where the match is weak. Rows may omit the clone size; those that give it use once, few, many or a size class.

DNA: TGCGCCAGCAGCTTGGCGGGGACAAGCCAAGAGACCCAGTACTTC; CDR3: CASSLAGTSQETQYF; V: TRBV5-1; D: -; size: few; J: TRBJ2-5
DNA: TGTGCCAGCTCACCACAGGGGGTGATTGGCTACACCTTC; CDR3: CASSPQGVIGYTF; V: TRBV18; D: -; size: few; J: TRBJ1-2
DNA: TGTGCCAGCAGTGAGGGGCGGGGCCCCTACGAGCAGTACTTC; CDR3: CASSEGRGPYEQYF; V: TRBV2; D: -; size: -; J: TRBJ2-7
DNA: TGCGCCAGCAGCCCGGGACAGCAACTGGGGTACGGCTACACCTTC; CDR3: CASSPGQQLGYGYTF; V: TRBV5-1; D: TRBD1; size: -; J: TRBJ1-2
DNA: TGCAGCGTTGCCCGATTTGGGGCGGGGAACAATGAGCAGTTCTTC; CDR3: CSVARFGAGNNEQFF; V: TRBV29-1; D: -; size: -; J: TRBJ2-1
DNA: TGTGCCAGCAGTTTATTGGGACTAGCGGGAGGGTACGAGCAGTACTTC; CDR3: CASSLLGLAGGYEQYF; V: TRBV28; D: TRBD2; size: -; J: TRBJ2-7
DNA: TGTGCCAGCAGCGTAGATAACAGGCCGACCTCTGGAAACACCATATATTTT; CDR3: CASSVDNRPTSGNTIYF; V: TRBV9; D: -; size: -; J: TRBJ1-3
DNA: TGTGCCTGGAGTGAGATCGGGTTAGCGGGAATAAATGAGCAGTTCTTC; CDR3: CAWSEIGLAGINEQFF; V: TRBV30; D: TRBD2; size: few; J: TRBJ2-1
DNA: TGTGCCAGCAGCATGGGGACAGCGAGCTCCTATAATTCACCCCTCCACTTT; CDR3: CASSMGTASSYNSPLHF; V: TRBV7-8; D: TRBD1; size: -; J: TRBJ1-6
DNA: TGCGCCAGCAGGGAAACAGGGGGCCACGGGGAGCTGTTTTTT; CDR3: CASRETGGHGELFF; V: TRBV10-1; D: TRBD1; size: -; J: TRBJ2-2
DNA: TGTGCCAGCGGACGAGGGCTACCCTACGAGCAGTACTTC; CDR3: CASGRGLPYEQYF; V: TRBV6-5; D: -; size: -; J: TRBJ2-7
DNA: TGTGCCTGGAGTGGACAGTTAACAGATACGCAGTATTTT; CDR3: CAWSGQLTDTQYF; V: TRBV30; D: -; size: few; J: TRBJ2-3
DNA: TGTGCCAGCAGTTCCAATGCGGACACTGAAGCTTTCTTT; CDR3: CASSSNADTEAFF; V: TRBV27; D: -; size: -; J: TRBJ1-1
DNA: TGTGCCAGTAGTATATCTGGGACTAGCGGAGAGACCCAGTACTTC; CDR3: CASSISGTSGETQYF; V: TRBV19; D: TRBD2; size: few; J: TRBJ2-5
DNA: TGTGCCAGCAGCTCCCAGACAGGGCGGAGAAACACCATATATTTT; CDR3: CASSSQTGRRNTIYF; V: TRBV7-2; D: TRBD1; size: few; J: TRBJ1-3
DNA: TGTGCCAGCAGCCGTGGCCCTACTAGCGGGGGGGCTTGGGATGAGCAGTTCTTC; CDR3: CASSRGPTSGGAWDEQFF; V: TRBV5-6; D: TRBD2; size: few; J: TRBJ2-1
DNA: TGTGCCAGCAGTGAATCCGGGACAGCATTCAATCAGCCCCAGCATTTT; CDR3: CASSESGTAFNQPQHF; V: TRBV6-1; D: TRBD1; size: -; J: TRBJ1-5
DNA: TGTGCCTGGAGTGACAGGGACACTGAAGCTTTCTTT; CDR3: CAWSDRDTEAFF; V: TRBV30; D: -; size: -; J: TRBJ1-1